Given below is one T cell receptor (beta chain) in context. Its antigen remains unknown. No conserved phenylalanine or tryptophan ends this CDR3, so it is likely a read error. This sample is part of a study of blood T cells in healthy people across ages. Per the germline V gene, CDR1 is SEHNR and CDR2 is FQNEAQ (reference sequence). V was pared by 1 base and J by 4 bases, with 9 bases of the junction left unmatched. The CDR3 has 17 residues. Overall study results and limits: The fall in TCR beta diversity per million T cells was roughly linear with age.

Each individual donor underwent a draw of ten milliliters of peripheral blood. Extraction yielded at least 6 micrograms of total RNA per sample. Primed by a sample-barcoded 5' primer and a J-beta primer mix, a second PCR proceeded for roughly 6 to 12 cycles. Researchers report that a template-switch adaptor with 12 random nucleotides tagged each cDNA molecule. Each CDR3 protein gets one entry after TCRdb re-called the 5' RACE reads with MiXCR. The data contain 800,000 or so distinct CDR3 sequences, around two thirds of them singletons. The receptor was isolated from a man aged 25 to 40 in good health. Sequencing input: blood. The rearrangement joins TRBV7-9 to TRBJ1-5, with TRBD1 matching 8 bases. CDR3 protein: CASSLGSGTGVNQPQHS. DNA for the CDR3: TGTGCCAGCAGCTTAGGCAGCGGGACAGGTGTAAATCAGCCCCAGCATTCT.